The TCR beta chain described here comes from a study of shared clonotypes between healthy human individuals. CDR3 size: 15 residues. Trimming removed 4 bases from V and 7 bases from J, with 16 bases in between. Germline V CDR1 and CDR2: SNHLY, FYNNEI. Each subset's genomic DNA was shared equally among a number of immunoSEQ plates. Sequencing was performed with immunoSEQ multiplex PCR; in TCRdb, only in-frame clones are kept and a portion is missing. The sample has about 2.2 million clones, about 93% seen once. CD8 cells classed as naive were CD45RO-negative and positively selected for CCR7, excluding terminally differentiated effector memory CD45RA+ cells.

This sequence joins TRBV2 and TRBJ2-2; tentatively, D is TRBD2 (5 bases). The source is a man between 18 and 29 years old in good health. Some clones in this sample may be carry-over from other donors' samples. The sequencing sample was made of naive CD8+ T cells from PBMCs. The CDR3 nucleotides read TGTGCCAGCAGTGCCCCGGAGGTGCCGATCGGGGAGCTGTTTTTT. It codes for CASSAPEVPIGELFF. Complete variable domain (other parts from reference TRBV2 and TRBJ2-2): EPEVTQTPSHQVTQMGQEVILRCVPISNHLYFYWYRQILGQKVEFLVSFYNNEISEKSEIFDDQFSVERPDGSNFTLKIRSTKLEDSAMYFCASSAPEVPIGELFFGEGSRLTVL.